This T cell receptor (beta chain) was found in a study of beta chain features in type 1 diabetes. Findings and limits, study-wide: Across all four CD4+ subsets, people with type 1 diabetes showed modestly shorter TCRB CDR3s. Cells with high TCR expression could be over-represented by cDNA sequencing. A pattern of fewer insertions and more deletions at VDJ junctions was seen in type 1 diabetes patients. Patients showed naive, central memory and Treg TCRB repertoires that appeared more similar than those of healthy donors.

Germline assignment: CDR1 MNHNS and CDR2 SASEGT. The CDR3 runs to 14 residues. Trimming took off 0 bases at V and 3 bases at J, with 3 bases between the two ends. Sequenced material consisted of expressed TCRB transcripts (all of the isolated RNA was reverse transcribed). The data were produced by immunoSEQ multiplex PCR, yet TCRdb's version contains in-frame clones alone and is incomplete. The sample shows under 850,000 clones, around an eighth of them seen only once. Per donor, one heparinised blood draw averaged roughly 110 mL. Worth noting for this clone: The antigen is undetermined.

The sequence was obtained from a man between 18 and 29 years old with type 1 diabetes. Sequencing input: naive CD4+ T cells from blood. J is TRBJ2-6 and V is TRBV6-1; D is ambiguous. The CDR3 loop reads CASSEAGGANVLTF. In DNA form, the CDR3 reads TGTGCCAGCAGTGAAGCGGGTGGGGCCAACGTCCTGACTTTC.